This TCR beta chain was retrieved from a study of T cells after yellow fever vaccination. The length of the CDR3 is 17 residues. J lost 6 bases, V lost 2 bases, and 11 bases had no gene match. Germline-derived CDR1 and CDR2 are LGHNA and YSLEER. TCRdb re-called the 5' RACE reads through MiXCR, storing one row per CDR3 protein. Seen here are roughly 350,000 distinct CDR3 sequences, 4.1% observed once, and the top ten hold 20% to 25%. The material was PBMCs, obtained 5 days after the yellow fever booster vaccination. V is TRBV4-3 and J is TRBJ2-4; 9 nucleotides agree with TRBD1. This receptor was identified in a man aged 18 to 30 who received the YFV17D yellow fever vaccine. The CDR3 here is CASSQPLTGTGPNIQYF. The CDR3 DNA is TGCGCCAGCAGCCAACCCCTTACCGGGACAGGGCCAAACATTCAGTACTTC.